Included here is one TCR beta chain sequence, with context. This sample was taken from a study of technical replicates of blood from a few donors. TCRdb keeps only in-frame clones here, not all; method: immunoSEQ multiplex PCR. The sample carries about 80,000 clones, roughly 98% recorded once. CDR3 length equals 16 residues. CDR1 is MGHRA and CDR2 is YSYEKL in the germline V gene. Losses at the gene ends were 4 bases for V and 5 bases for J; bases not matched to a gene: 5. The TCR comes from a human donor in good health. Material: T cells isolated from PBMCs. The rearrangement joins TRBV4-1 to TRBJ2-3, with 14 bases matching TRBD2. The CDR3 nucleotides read TGCGCCAGCAGCCTATCGACTAGCGGGAGGGGAGATACGCAGTATTTT. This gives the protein CASSLSTSGRGDTQYF.